Below are 3 T cell receptor beta chains sequenced from a single sample in a study of blood T cell repertoires in COVID-19. Some clones are missing from TCRdb's copy, which holds only in-frame ones; the method was immunoSEQ multiplex PCR. In the table there are over 120,000 clones, around 80% of which are singletons. The specimen was peripheral blood. Receptors were obtained from a woman of 80 years or more with active or convalescent COVID-19.

This chain connects TRBV5-1 to TRBJ2-5, with D perhaps matching TRBD1 (6 bases). This CDR3 contains 13 residues. The germline V and J ends were trimmed by 4 bases and 3 bases, with 10 bases remaining between them. Germline V gene sequence: CDR1 SGHRS, CDR2 YFSETQ. CDR3 amino acids: CASSTRTEETQYF. In DNA form, the CDR3 reads TGCGCCAGCAGCACTAGGACAGAAGAGACCCAGTACTTC.

The rearrangement uses TRBV5-4 and TRBJ2-1; D ambiguous. The V gene lost 2 bases and the J gene lost 0 bases, with 9 bases spanning the gap. Germline loops: CDR1 SGHNT, CDR2 YYREEE (reference sequence). The CDR3 has 15 residues. The CDR3 DNA follows: TGTGCCAGCAGCTTCTCGAGGAGCTCCTACAATGAGCAGTTCTTC. It encodes CASSFSRSSYNEQFF.

This chain connects TRBV29-1 to TRBJ2-6, with D possibly being TRBD2 (5 bases). The length of the CDR3 is 16 residues. V was clipped by 4 bases and J by 1 base, with 14 bases between them. Looked up from germline, CDR1 is SQVTM and CDR2 is ANQGSEA. Here the CDR3 reads CSVGGNDGSGANVLTF. The CDR3 nucleotides read TGCAGCGTTGGAGGGAACGATGGTTCTGGGGCCAACGTCCTGACTTTC.